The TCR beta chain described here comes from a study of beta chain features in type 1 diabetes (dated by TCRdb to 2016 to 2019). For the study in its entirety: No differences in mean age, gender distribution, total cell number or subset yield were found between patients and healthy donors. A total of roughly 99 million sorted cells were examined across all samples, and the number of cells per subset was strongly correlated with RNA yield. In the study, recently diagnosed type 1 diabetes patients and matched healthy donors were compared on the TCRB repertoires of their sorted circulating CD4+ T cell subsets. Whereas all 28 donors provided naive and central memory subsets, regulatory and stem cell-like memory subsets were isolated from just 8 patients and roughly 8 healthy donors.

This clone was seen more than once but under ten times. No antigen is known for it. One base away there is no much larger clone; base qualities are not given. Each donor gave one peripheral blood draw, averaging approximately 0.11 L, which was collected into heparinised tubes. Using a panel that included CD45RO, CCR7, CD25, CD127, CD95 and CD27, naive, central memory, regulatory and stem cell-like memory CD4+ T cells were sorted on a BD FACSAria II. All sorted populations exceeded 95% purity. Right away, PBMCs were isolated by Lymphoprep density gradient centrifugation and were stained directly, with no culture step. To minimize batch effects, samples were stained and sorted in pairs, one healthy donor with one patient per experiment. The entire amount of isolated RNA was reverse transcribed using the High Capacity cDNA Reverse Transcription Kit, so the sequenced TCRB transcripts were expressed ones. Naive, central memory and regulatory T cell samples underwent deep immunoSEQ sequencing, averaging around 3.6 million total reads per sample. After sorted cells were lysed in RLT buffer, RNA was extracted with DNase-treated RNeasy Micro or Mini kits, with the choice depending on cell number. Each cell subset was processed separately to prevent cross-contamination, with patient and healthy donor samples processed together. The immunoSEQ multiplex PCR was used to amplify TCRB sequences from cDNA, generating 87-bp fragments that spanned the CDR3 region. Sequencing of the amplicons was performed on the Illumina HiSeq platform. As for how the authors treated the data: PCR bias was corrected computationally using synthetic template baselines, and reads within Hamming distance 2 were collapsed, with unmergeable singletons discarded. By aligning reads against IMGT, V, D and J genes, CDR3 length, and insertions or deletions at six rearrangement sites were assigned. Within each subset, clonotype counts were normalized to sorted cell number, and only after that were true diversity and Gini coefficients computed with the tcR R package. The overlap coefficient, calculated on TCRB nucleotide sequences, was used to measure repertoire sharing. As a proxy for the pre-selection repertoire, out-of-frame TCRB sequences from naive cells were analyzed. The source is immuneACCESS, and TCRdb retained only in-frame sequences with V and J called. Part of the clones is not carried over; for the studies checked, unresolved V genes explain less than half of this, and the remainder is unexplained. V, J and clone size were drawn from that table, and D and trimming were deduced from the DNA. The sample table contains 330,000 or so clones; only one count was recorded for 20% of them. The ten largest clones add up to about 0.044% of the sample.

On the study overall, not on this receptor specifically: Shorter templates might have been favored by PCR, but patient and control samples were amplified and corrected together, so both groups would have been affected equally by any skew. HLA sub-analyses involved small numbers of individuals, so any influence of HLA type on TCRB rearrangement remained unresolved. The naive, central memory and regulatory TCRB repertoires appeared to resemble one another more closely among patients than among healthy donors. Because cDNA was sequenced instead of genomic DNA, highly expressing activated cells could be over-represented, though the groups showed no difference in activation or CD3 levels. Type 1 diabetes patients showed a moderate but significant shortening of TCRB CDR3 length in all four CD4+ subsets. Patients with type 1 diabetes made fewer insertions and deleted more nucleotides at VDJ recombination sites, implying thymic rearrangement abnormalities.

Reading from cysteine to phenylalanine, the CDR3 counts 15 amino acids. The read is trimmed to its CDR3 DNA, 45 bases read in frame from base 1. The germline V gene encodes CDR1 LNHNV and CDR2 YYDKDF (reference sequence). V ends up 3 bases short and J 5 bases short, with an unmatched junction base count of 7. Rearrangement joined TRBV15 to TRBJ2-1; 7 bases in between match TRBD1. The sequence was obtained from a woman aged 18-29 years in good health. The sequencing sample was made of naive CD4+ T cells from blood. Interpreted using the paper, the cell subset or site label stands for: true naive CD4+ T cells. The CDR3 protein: CATSSPGQFHNEQFF. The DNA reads TGTGCCACCAGCAGTCCGGGACAGTTCCACAATGAGCAGTTCTTC.